These 4 T cell receptor beta chains share one sample of origin, sequenced in a study of cytotoxic CD8 clonotypes in ibrutinib-treated CLL. Sequencing used immunoSEQ multiplex PCR; TCRdb keeps in-frame clones, though not all of them. The data contain about 160,000 clones, 70% to 90% of them singletons. The sequenced sample was PBMCs, obtained at disease progression, from a patient treated with ibrutinib. All receptors come from a human donor with chronic lymphocytic leukemia.

The CDR3 spells CASSSSWGRNTEAFF. CDR3 coding DNA: TGTGCCAGCAGCTCATCGTGGGGACGGAACACTGAAGCTTTCTTT. This chain connects TRBV7-9 to TRBJ1-1; D perhaps matches TRBD1 (5 bases). V lost 4 bases and J lost 1, with 13 bases in between. Germline CDR1 reads SEHNR; CDR2 reads FQNEAQ (reference sequence). The CDR3 length is 15 residues.

Comments on this clone: Other nucleotide sequences from this sample produce the same CDR3. V and J are TRBV6-5 and TRBJ2-7; 12 nucleotides line up with TRBD2. The CDR3 totals 14 residues. Germline CDR1 and CDR2: MNHEY and SVGAGI. V was pared by 5 bases and J by 3 bases, with 2 bases of the junction left unmatched. The CDR3 coding sequence is TGTGCCAGCAGTCGGACTAGCGGGAACTACGAGCAGTACTTC. It codes for CASSRTSGNYEQYF.

The gene calls are TRBV5-1 and TRBJ1-4; 8 bases agree with TRBD1. Germline V gene sequence: CDR1 SGHRS, CDR2 YFSETQ. J was trimmed by 7 bases and V by 4 bases; bases with no gene match: 12. The CDR3 consists of 16 residues. The CDR3 reads CASSLNGQGGTEKLFF. CDR3 bases: TGCGCCAGCAGCCTGAACGGACAGGGCGGGACTGAAAAACTGTTTTTT.

This rearrangement joins TRBV9 to TRBJ2-1; no clear D gene. CDR1 and CDR2 (germline): SGDLS, YYNGEE. This CDR3 contains 14 residues. Trimming left V 0 bases short and J 4 bases short, with 8 bases between. The CDR3 nucleotides read TGTGCCAGCAGCGTAGTATCCGGTTACAATGAGCAGTTCTTC. This translates into CASSVVSGYNEQFF.